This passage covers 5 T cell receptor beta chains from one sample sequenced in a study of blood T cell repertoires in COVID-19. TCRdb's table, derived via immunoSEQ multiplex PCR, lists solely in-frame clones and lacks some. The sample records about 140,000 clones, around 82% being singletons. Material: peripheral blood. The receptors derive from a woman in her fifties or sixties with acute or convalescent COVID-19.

In DNA form, the CDR3 reads TGTGCCAGCAGCTTTTCGGACAGGAGGAACACTGAAGCTTTCTTT. This translates into CASSFSDRRNTEAFF. The chain is built from TRBV7-9 and TRBJ1-1; 7 bases map to TRBD1. Germline loops: CDR1 SEHNR, CDR2 FQNEAQ (reference sequence). The trim removed 3 bases at V and 1 base at J, leaving 5 bases unmatched. This CDR3 is built from 15 residues.

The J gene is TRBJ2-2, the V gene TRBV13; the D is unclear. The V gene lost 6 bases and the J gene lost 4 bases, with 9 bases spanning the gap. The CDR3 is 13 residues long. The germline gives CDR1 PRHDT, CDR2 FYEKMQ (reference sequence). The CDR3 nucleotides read TGTGCCAGCAGGAGTGGGCGCACCGGGGAGCTGTTTTTT. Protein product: CASRSGRTGELFF.

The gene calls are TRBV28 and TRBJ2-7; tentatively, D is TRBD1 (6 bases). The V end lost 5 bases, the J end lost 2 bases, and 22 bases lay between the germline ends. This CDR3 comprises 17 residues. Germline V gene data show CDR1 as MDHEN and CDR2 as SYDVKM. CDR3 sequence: CASSPPPYRVHTYEQYF. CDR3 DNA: TGTGCCAGCAGTCCACCCCCCTACAGGGTACATACCTACGAGCAGTACTTC.

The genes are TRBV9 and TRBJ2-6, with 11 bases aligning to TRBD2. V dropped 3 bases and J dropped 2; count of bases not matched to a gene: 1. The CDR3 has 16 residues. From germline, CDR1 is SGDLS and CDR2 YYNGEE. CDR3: CASSALAGAGANVLTF. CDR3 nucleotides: TGTGCCAGCAGCGCACTAGCGGGAGCTGGGGCCAACGTCCTGACTTTC.

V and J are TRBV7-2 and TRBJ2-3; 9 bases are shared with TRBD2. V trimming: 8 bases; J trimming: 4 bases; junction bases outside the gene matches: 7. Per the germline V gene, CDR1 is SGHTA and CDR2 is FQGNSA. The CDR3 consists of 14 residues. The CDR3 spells CASGRGRAADTQYF. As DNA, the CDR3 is TGTGCCAGCGGCCGCGGGAGGGCAGCAGATACGCAGTATTTT.